The sample holds a few counts of the clone carrying this TCR beta chain. Trimming stripped 2 bases from V and 0 bases from J, with 12 bases between. This CDR3 comprises 16 residues. Germline lookup yields CDR1 SGHDT and CDR2 YYEEEE. The sample is drawn from a study of T cell changes during pregnancy in multiple sclerosis. Generated by immunoSEQ multiplex PCR, the TCRdb table keeps only in-frame clones and is missing some. The profile shows tens of thousands of clones, 80% to 95% of them singletons. This sequence joins TRBV5-6 and TRBJ1-5; D is perhaps TRBD1 (6 bases). The input for sequencing was CD4+ T cells from peripheral blood mononuclear cells, taken after pregnancy. This sequence originates from a female donor in good health, enrolled as a control in a pregnancy study. In nucleotides, the CDR3 is TGTGCCAGCAGCTTCAGGGGCTCGTATAGCAATCAGCCCCAGCATTTT. Its protein product is CASSFRGSYSNQPQHF.